Listed below are T cell receptor beta chains from one sample, sequenced in a study of blood T cell repertoires in COVID-19. TCRdb keeps only in-frame clones here, not all; method: immunoSEQ multiplex PCR. The sample has fewer than 65,000 clones, approximately 90% seen once. The sample comprised peripheral blood. All receptors derive from a man aged 50 to 60 with acute or convalescent COVID-19. Both conserved end residues are part of each CDR3. Size tells how often a clone was seen (once, few, many) or the class of an expanded clone, and some rows leave it out.

clone_size	cdr3_length	v_call	j_call	cdr3_aa
.	15	TRBV19	TRBJ2-2	CATGLAGRNTGELFF
.	16	TRBV9	TRBJ1-6	CASSFRDRGYNSPLHF
.	14	TRBV6-5	TRBJ1-5	CASSSLQVTQPQHF
.	16	TRBV27	TRBJ2-7	CASSPGLAGAPDEQYF
.	15	TRBV18	TRBJ2-5	CASSQEVQRGETQYF
.	13	TRBV19	TRBJ2-1	CASSSTGTAEQFF
.	15	TRBV2	TRBJ1-2	CASRLTGTPNYGYTF
once	13	TRBV5-5	TRBJ1-5	CASSFDSSQPQHF
.	18	TRBV5-8	TRBJ2-1	CASSFSPSAGAPNNEQFF
.	15	TRBV28	TRBJ1-1	CASSLLLGGNTEAFF
.	14	TRBV6-4	TRBJ2-3	CASSDGQQADTQYF
.	16	TRBV7-3	TRBJ2-1	CASSPGGAGGYNEQFF
once	13	TRBV6-4	TRBJ1-1	CASSDSTVRVAFF
few	13	TRBV5-8	TRBJ1-2	CASSLATGYGYTF
few	15	TRBV7-2	TRBJ2-7	CASSLLAGEVYEQYF
.	15	TRBV5-1	TRBJ1-5	CASSLGRGEDQPQHF
.	15	TRBV7-2	TRBJ1-1	CASSSQGGRNTEAFF
.	15	TRBV4-1	TRBJ1-2	CASRLEQGGEWGYTF
.	15	TRBV6-1	TRBJ1-5	CASSLPTGGGQPQHF
.	13	TRBV3-1/TRBV3-2	TRBJ2-3	CASSQGGTDTQYF
.	15	TRBV11-2	TRBJ2-7	CASSWGRGQGYEQYF